The entry below describes one T cell receptor beta chain. Its antigen is not known. The ends lost 0 bases at V and 0 bases at J; junction bases unmatched: 3. Germline loops: CDR1 SNHLY, CDR2 FYNNEI. This CDR3 comprises 17 residues. Sequencing was performed with immunoSEQ multiplex PCR; in TCRdb, only in-frame clones are kept and a portion is missing. This table has over 200,000 clones, 88% appearing once. This sample is part of a study of cytomegalovirus exposure and HLA in healthy donors. General observations from the study: The investigators catalogued 150 to 200 TCR beta chains as cytomegalovirus-associated. Reported performance of the classifier showed diagnosis of cytomegalovirus status with high specificity and sensitivity.

The V gene is TRBV2, the J gene TRBJ1-5; 9 bases fit TRBD1. The clonotype comes from a woman under 30 in good health and CMV-seronegative. Sequenced material: PBMCs. CDR3 amino acids: CASSEAGTGYSNQPQHF. The CDR3 DNA follows: TGTGCCAGCAGTGAAGCGGGGACAGGGTATAGCAATCAGCCCCAGCATTTT.